Below are 25 T cell receptor beta chains sequenced from a single sample in a study of cytomegalovirus exposure and HLA in healthy donors. PCR used 60 Vbeta primers and 13 Jbeta primers. This table comes from immunoSEQ multiplex PCR, and its TCRdb copy is limited to in-frame clones, with some not included. The sample carries fewer than 200,000 clones, 75% to 85% recorded once. The sequenced sample consisted of PBMCs. All receptors derive from a woman in her thirties in good health and CMV-seronegative.

V and J are TRBV7-8 and TRBJ2-1, with a weak D call TRBD1 (5 bases). V was clipped by 4 bases and J by 6 bases, with 13 bases between them. The CDR3 loop spans 14 amino acids. Per germline, CDR1 SGHVS and CDR2 FQNEAQ. CDR3: CASSSRGWSNEQFF. CDR3 DNA: TGTGCCAGCAGCTCAAGGGGATGGTCCAATGAGCAGTTCTTC.

This clone was detected only once. The rearrangement joins TRBV18 to TRBJ2-7, with D possibly being TRBD2 (5 bases). The V end lost 1 base, the J end lost 4 bases, and 17 bases lay between the germline ends. From germline, CDR1 is KGHSH and CDR2 LQKENI. This CDR3 region has 16 residues. The CDR3 DNA follows: TGTGCCAGCTCACCACTCGAGACTACCCGACCGTACGAGCAGTACTTC. Its translation is CASSPLETTRPYEQYF.

This clone was observed a handful of times. The chain recombines TRBV7-2 with TRBJ1-1; D unclear. Germline CDR1 reads SGHTA; CDR2 reads FQGNSA. Trimming shortened V by 5 bases and J by 5 bases, and 12 bases separated the two germline ends. CDR3 size: 13 residues. Here the CDR3 reads CASSADHATEAFF. CDR3 in DNA: TGTGCCAGCAGCGCGGATCATGCAACTGAAGCTTTCTTT. The whole variable domain, filled in from reference TRBV7-2 and TRBJ1-1, reads GAGVSQSPSNKVTEKGKDVELRCDPISGHTALYWYRQSLGQGLEFLIYFQGNSAPDKSGLPSDRFSAERTGGSVSTLTIQRTQQEDSAVYLCASSADHATEAFFGQGTRLTVV.

This clone was picked up one time. The genes are TRBV27 and TRBJ2-7, with TRBD1 matching over 7 bases. V dropped 2 bases and J dropped 0; count of bases not matched to a gene: 10. CDR1 and CDR2 from the germline V gene are MNHEY and SMNVEV (reference sequence). This CDR3 comprises 17 residues. CDR3 protein: CASSLPKQGLHSYEQYF. The CDR3 region has the DNA TGTGCCAGCAGTTTACCAAAACAGGGGTTACACTCCTACGAGCAGTACTTC.

This clone was detected only a few times. The rearrangement uses TRBV19 and TRBJ1-4, with 8 bases aligning to TRBD1. The CDR3 length is 15 residues. Trimming cost V 3 bases and J 7 bases; bases outside gene matches: 7. Germline V gene lookup returns CDR1 LNHDA and CDR2 SQIVND (reference sequence). Here the CDR3 reads CASSIIGQGGEKLFF. CDR3 DNA sequence: TGTGCCAGTAGTATTATAGGACAGGGAGGTGAAAAACTGTTTTTT. Full variable domain (rest looked up from reference TRBV19 and TRBJ1-4): DGGITQSPKYLFRKEGQNVTLSCEQNLNHDAMYWYRQDPGQGLRLIYYSQIVNDFQKGDIAEGYSVSREKKESFPLTVTSAQKNPTAFYLCASSIIGQGGEKLFFGSGTQLSVL.

The chain is built from TRBV5-6 and TRBJ1-4; 7 nucleotides align to TRBD1. The CDR3 is 14 residues long. CDR1 is SGHDT and CDR2 is YYEEEE in the germline V gene. V lost 5 bases, J lost 4 bases, and 5 bases stayed unmatched. The CDR3 nucleotides are TGTGCCAGCAGTAGGGACAGCCGTAATGAAAAACTGTTTTTT. Translation gives CASSRDSRNEKLFF. Based on the CDR3 plus reference TRBV5-6 and TRBJ1-4, the full variable domain is DAGVTQSPTHLIKTRGQQVTLRCSPKSGHDTVSWYQQALGQGPQFIFQYYEEEERQRGNFPDRFSGHQFPNYSSELNVNALLLGDSALYLCASSRDSRNEKLFFGSGTQLSVL.

The chain couples TRBV7-3 to TRBJ2-1, with 9 bases matching TRBD2. In germline, CDR1 is SGHTA, CDR2 FQGTGA. The ends lost 4 bases at V and 6 bases at J; junction bases unmatched: 7. This CDR3 contains 15 residues. CDR3 nucleotide sequence: TGTGCCAGCAGCTCCCGGCGGGAGGGCCCCAATGAGCAGTTCTTC. Its translation: CASSSRREGPNEQFF.

Note on this clone: The same CDR3 also results from other DNA sequences found in this sample. The rearrangement links TRBV5-1 to TRBJ2-7; D uncertain. This CDR3 has 11 amino acids. The germline V gene has CDR1 SGHRS and CDR2 YFSETQ. V shed 3 bases and J shed 2 bases, with 3 bases lying between them. This CDR3 reads CASSSTYEQYF. The CDR3 nucleotides read TGCGCCAGCAGCTCCACCTACGAGCAGTACTTC.

CDR3 bases: TGCGCCAGCAGGTTTTCCCTTAGCACCGATCAGCCCCAGCATTTT. Translated, it gives CASRFSLSTDQPQHF. The chain carries TRBV5-1 and TRBJ1-5; D is unresolved. Germline V gene sequence: CDR1 SGHRS, CDR2 YFSETQ. This CDR3 has 15 residues. The V and J ends lost 5 bases and 5 bases respectively, with 17 bases between them.

This chain joins TRBV28 and TRBJ1-5, with TRBD1 as a possible D gene (6 bases). Trimming cost V 6 bases and J 4 bases, with 13 bases left between them. This CDR3 region has 14 residues. Germline CDR1 is MDHEN and CDR2 is SYDVKM. The DNA for the CDR3 is TGTGCCAGCAGCTGGGGGCCAGGGAATCAGCCCCAGCATTTT. It translates to CASSWGPGNQPQHF.

This clone has a single count. The V call is TRBV28, the J call TRBJ2-7; D might be TRBD2 (7 bases). The CDR3 length is 15 residues. From germline, CDR1 is MDHEN and CDR2 SYDVKM. Trimming pared 5 bases from V and 5 bases from J, leaving 19 bases between. The CDR3: CASSPSGAGVHEQYF. CDR3 DNA: TGTGCCAGCAGTCCCTCAGGGGCGGGGGTCCACGAGCAGTACTTC. Based on the CDR3 plus reference TRBV28 and TRBJ2-7, the full variable domain is DVKVTQSSRYLVKRTGEKVFLECVQDMDHENMFWYRQDPGLGLRLIYFSYDVKMKEKGDIPEGYSVSREKKERFSLILESASTNQTSMYLCASSPSGAGVHEQYFGPGTRLTVT.

The chain recombines TRBV10-3 with TRBJ2-7, with D possibly TRBD2 on 5 matching bases. V lost 4 bases to trimming and J lost 3 bases, with 10 bases between them. CDR3 size: 13 residues. Germline CDR1 reads ENHRY; CDR2 reads SYGVKD. The CDR3 protein is CAISGSDYYEQYF. CDR3 in DNA: TGTGCCATCAGTGGGTCTGACTACTACGAGCAGTACTTC.

V usage is TRBV7-9 and J usage is TRBJ2-6; TRBD1 agrees at 7 bases. The length of the CDR3 is 18 residues. The V segment lost 5 bases and the J segment 0 bases; nucleotides outside the gene matches: 10. Germline V gives CDR1 SEHNR, CDR2 FQNEAQ (reference sequence). The CDR3 DNA reads TGTGCCAGCAGCCCTCTGAAGGGGGCGGTCTCTGGGGCCAACGTCCTGACTTTC. Amino acid sequence: CASSPLKGAVSGANVLTF.

The rearrangement uses TRBV11-2 and TRBJ2-3; TRBD2 matches at 8 bases. Germline CDR1 SGHAT, CDR2 FQNNGV. The CDR3 spans 16 residues. V lost 5 bases, J lost 2 bases, and 9 bases stayed unmatched. The CDR3 spells CASSIGLAVDTDTQYF. For the CDR3, the DNA is TGTGCCAGCAGCATCGGACTAGCTGTCGACACAGATACGCAGTATTTT.

V gene TRBV9 combines with J gene TRBJ2-3; the D gene is possibly TRBD1 (5 bases). The CDR3 is made up of 16 amino acids. Germline lookup yields CDR1 SGDLS and CDR2 YYNGEE. With 0 bases removed from V and 0 bases from J, the gap between germline ends came to 11 bases. As DNA, the CDR3 is TGTGCCAGCAGCGTAGGGGGCTCAAGCAGCACAGATACGCAGTATTTT. Protein sequence: CASSVGGSSSTDTQYF.

V is TRBV2 and J is TRBJ2-1, with unresolved D. The CDR3 contains 14 residues. Germline V lookup: CDR1 SNHLY, CDR2 FYNNEI. V lost 5 bases to trimming and J lost 2 bases, with 10 bases between them. The CDR3 loop reads CASSPVLPYNEQFF. The CDR3 region has the DNA TGTGCCAGCAGTCCGGTCCTGCCCTACAATGAGCAGTTCTTC. The full variable domain, in which reference TRBV2 and TRBJ2-1 provide the parts outside the CDR3, is EPEVTQTPSHQVTQMGQEVILRCVPISNHLYFYWYRQILGQKVEFLVSFYNNEISEKSEIFDDQFSVERPDGSNFTLKIRSTKLEDSAMYFCASSPVLPYNEQFFGPGTRLTVL.

The chain carries TRBV18 and TRBJ1-5, with D possibly matching TRBD1 (6 bases). Germline-derived CDR1 and CDR2 are KGHSH and LQKENI. Trimming left V 2 bases short and J 4 bases short, with 12 bases between. The CDR3 consists of 15 residues. CDR3 sequence: CASSPGGAANQPQHF. The CDR3, as DNA: TGTGCCAGCTCACCAGGGGGCGCAGCTAATCAGCCCCAGCATTTT.

The chain is built from TRBV19 and TRBJ2-5, with TRBD1 identical over 8 bases. The V segment lost 4 bases and the J segment 2 bases; nucleotides outside the gene matches: 3. Germline CDR1 and CDR2: LNHDA and SQIVND (reference sequence). The length of the CDR3 is 14 residues. The CDR3 DNA sequence: TGTGCCAGTAGTAAAAGACAGGGGCAAGAGACCCAGTACTTC. Amino acid sequence: CASSKRQGQETQYF.

The V gene is TRBV28, the J gene TRBJ1-2; TRBD1 aligns across 8 bases. Trimming at V came to 10 bases and at J to 6 bases, leaving 16 bases not matched to a gene. The CDR3 covers 15 residues. Germline CDR1 and CDR2: MDHEN and SYDVKM. As DNA, the CDR3 is TGTGCCACCCACTATACAGGGGGTAGAAGGGATGGCTACACCTTC. Translated: CATHYTGGRRDGYTF.

The J gene is TRBJ2-2, the V gene TRBV28; 8 bases align to TRBD2. Germline loops: CDR1 MDHEN, CDR2 SYDVKM. V shed 5 bases and J 6 bases; nucleotides not matched to a gene: 8. The length of the CDR3 is 15 residues. CDR3 bases: TGTGCCAGCAGTCCCTCGGGAGGGGGGGCCGGGGAGCTGTTTTTT. Its protein is CASSPSGGGAGELFF.

The rearrangement joins TRBV9 to TRBJ2-3; 13 positions agree with TRBD2. Germline V gene lookup returns CDR1 SGDLS and CDR2 YYNGEE. CDR3 length: 18 amino acids. The trim removed 2 bases at V and 1 base at J, leaving 7 bases unmatched. The CDR3 spells CASSVGTSGTVGTDTQYF. The CDR3 DNA reads as TGTGCCAGCAGCGTGGGGACTAGCGGGACCGTGGGCACAGATACGCAGTATTTT. The variable domain in full, with the rest retrieved from reference TRBV9 and TRBJ2-3, is DSGVTQTPKHLITATGQRVTLRCSPRSGDLSVYWYQQSLDQGLQFLIQYYNGEERAKGNILERFSAQQFPDLHSELNLSSLELGDSALYFCASSVGTSGTVGTDTQYFGPGTRLTVL.

The gene calls are TRBV18 and TRBJ1-2; a weak D match, TRBD1 (6 bases). Trimming removed 2 bases from V and 8 bases from J, with 6 bases in between. The CDR3 runs to 11 residues. Germline V gene lookup returns CDR1 KGHSH and CDR2 LQKENI. In DNA form, the CDR3 reads TGTGCCAGCTCACCAGGGACAGGCTACACCTTC. Protein sequence: CASSPGTGYTF.

CDR3 nucleotide sequence: TGCAGCGTTGAATTTACAGGGCGCTCCTACGAGCAGTACTTC. Its protein is CSVEFTGRSYEQYF. The V gene is TRBV29-1, the J gene TRBJ2-7, with D tentatively TRBD1 (6 bases). V lost 2 bases and J lost 0, with 11 bases in between. The CDR3 runs 14 residues. The germline V gene has CDR1 SQVTM and CDR2 ANQGSEA.

The chain links TRBV28 to TRBJ2-7, with D perhaps matching TRBD1 (5 bases). The CDR3 is 15 residues long. Germline V lookup: CDR1 MDHEN, CDR2 SYDVKM. V gave up 3 bases and J gave up 1 base, with 13 bases separating them. DNA of the CDR3: TGTGCCAGCAGTTTTCCAGGGTCAAGTTCCTACGAGCAGTACTTC. It specifies CASSFPGSSSYEQYF.

The V gene is TRBV5-4, the J gene TRBJ2-7, with 9 bases that match TRBD1. CDR3 length: 17 amino acids. Germline lookup yields CDR1 SGHNT and CDR2 YYREEE (reference sequence). V was pared by 3 bases and J by 0 bases, with 10 bases of the junction left unmatched. This CDR3 reads CASSSPDRGPTSYEQYF. As DNA, the CDR3 is TGTGCCAGCAGCTCGCCGGACAGGGGCCCCACCTCCTACGAGCAGTACTTC.